These 17 T cell receptor beta chains were all obtained from the same sample, sequenced in a study of blood T cell repertoires in COVID-19. Produced via immunoSEQ multiplex PCR; TCRdb's table is partial and in-frame only. Of approximately 260,000 clones listed, about 90% were seen once; the top ten hold 10% to 13%. Material for sequencing was peripheral blood. The source is a woman in her 70s with COVID-19, enrolled during active disease.

The chain joins TRBV7-3 to TRBJ2-5; D is uncertain. This CDR3 spans 14 amino acids. Trimming took 2 bases from V and 1 from J, leaving 8 bases between them. Germline-derived CDR1 and CDR2 are SGHTA and FQGTGA. The CDR3 sequence: CASSLGGSQETQYF. CDR3 sequence (DNA): TGTGCCAGCAGCTTAGGTGGCAGCCAAGAGACCCAGTACTTC.

This chain joins TRBV6-9 and TRBJ1-5; 7 bases are shared with TRBD1. Germline values: CDR1 MNHGY, CDR2 SVAAGI. The J segment lost 6 bases and the V segment lost 6 bases, leaving 11 bases of the junction unmatched. This CDR3 has 15 amino acids. This CDR3 reads CASSSLGRGSQPQHF. CDR3 coding DNA: TGTGCCAGCAGCTCTCTTGGCAGGGGGAGTCAGCCCCAGCATTTT.

Regarding this clone: Other nucleotide sequences from this sample produce the same CDR3. The rearrangement links TRBV16 to TRBJ1-5; no clear D. Trimming took 0 bases from V and 4 from J, leaving 7 bases between them. CDR3 length equals 14 residues. Germline CDR1 KGHSY, CDR2 FQNENV. The chain's CDR3 is CASSQSGGNQPQHF. The CDR3 coding sequence is TGTGCCAGCAGCCAATCGGGAGGAAATCAGCCCCAGCATTTT.

This chain joins TRBV10-2 and TRBJ1-5; TRBD1 aligns across 7 bases. The V segment lost 5 bases and the J segment 4 bases; nucleotides outside the gene matches: 8. CDR3 length equals 15 residues. Germline V gene sequence: CDR1 WSHSY, CDR2 SAAADI. The CDR3 nucleotides read TGCGCCAGCAGTAAAGGGGGACAGCGGAATCAGCCCCAGCATTTT. Translating gives CASSKGGQRNQPQHF.

This clone was observed a single time. The chain combines TRBV5-4 with TRBJ1-1; tentative D call: TRBD1 (5 bases). The CDR3 is made up of 17 amino acids. In germline, CDR1 is SGHNT, CDR2 YYREEE (reference sequence). Trimming cost V 0 bases and J 2 bases, with 17 bases left between them. The CDR3 nucleotides read TGTGCCAGCAGCTTGGCCTTGCAGGGAGGAGGAAACACTGAAGCTTTCTTT. Protein product: CASSLALQGGGNTEAFF.

The rearrangement links TRBV6-2 or TRBV6-3 to TRBJ2-6, with TRBD1 identical over 9 bases. Germline CDR1 reads MNHEY; CDR2 reads SVGEGT. The CDR3 length is 18 residues. After removal of 2 bases from V and 0 bases from J, the junction contained 5 bases not matched to a gene. The CDR3 DNA sequence: TGTGCCAGCAGTTACCGCGGGACAGGGTCCTCTGGGGCCAACGTCCTGACTTTC. As protein: CASSYRGTGSSGANVLTF.

The J gene is TRBJ2-2, the V gene TRBV18, with no clear D. The CDR3 is made up of 14 amino acids. CDR1 KGHSH and CDR2 LQKENI come from the germline V gene. V lost 4 bases to trimming and J lost 1 base, with 7 bases between them. CDR3 residues: CASSLQENTGELFF. The CDR3 DNA sequence: TGTGCCAGCTCACTTCAGGAGAACACCGGGGAGCTGTTTTTT.

J is TRBJ2-7 and V is TRBV20-1; D might be TRBD2 (6 bases). V was pared by 3 bases and J by 3 bases, with 21 bases between. CDR3 length equals 16 residues. From germline, CDR1 is DFQATT and CDR2 SNEGSKA (reference sequence). The CDR3 sequence is CSASTGSRRGIYEQYF. As DNA, the CDR3 is TGCAGTGCTAGTACAGGAAGCCGGAGGGGCATCTACGAGCAGTACTTC.

Remarks on this clone: The same CDR3 is also encoded by other DNA sequences in this sample. V usage is TRBV5-1 and J usage is TRBJ1-6, with 7 bases matching TRBD1. With 0 bases clipped from V and 4 bases from J, the junction kept 1 base outside the gene matches. Germline lookup yields CDR1 SGHRS and CDR2 YFSETQ. This CDR3 has 15 residues. The CDR3 sequence is CASSLGDSYNSPLHF. As DNA, the CDR3 is TGCGCCAGCAGCTTGGGGGACAGTTATAATTCACCCCTCCACTTT.

This chain uses TRBV5-4 with TRBJ1-1; D unclear. The V and J ends lost 1 base and 1 base respectively, with 8 bases between them. Germline V gives CDR1 SGHNT, CDR2 YYREEE (reference sequence). CDR3 length: 14 residues. CDR3 amino acids: CASSLWSGNTEAFF. The DNA for the CDR3 is TGTGCCAGCAGCTTGTGGTCAGGGAACACTGAAGCTTTCTTT.

V gene TRBV28 combines with J gene TRBJ2-2, with D unclear. The CDR3 contains 16 residues. CDR1 and CDR2 (germline): MDHEN, SYDVKM. Trimming removed 1 base at V and 3 bases at J, with 12 bases between. Written as DNA, the CDR3 is TGTGCCAGCAGTTTATTGGCGGCTCATGACACCGGGGAGCTGTTTTTT. It translates to CASSLLAAHDTGELFF.

The rearrangement links TRBV6-5 to TRBJ1-2; 8 nucleotides line up with TRBD1. The V gene's germline CDR1 is MNHEY and CDR2 SVGAGI. The CDR3 has 14 residues. The J segment lost 6 bases and the V segment lost 9 bases, leaving 12 bases of the junction unmatched. The CDR3 reads CASHKGTGIDGYTF. In DNA, the CDR3 is TGTGCCAGTCATAAGGGGACAGGAATTGATGGCTACACCTTC.

This chain joins TRBV7-3 and TRBJ1-1; D is unresolved. Trimming removed 0 bases at V and 5 bases at J, with 7 bases between. The V gene's germline CDR1 is SGHTA and CDR2 FQGTGA. The CDR3 totals 13 residues. CDR3: CASSLTGRTEAFF. DNA for the CDR3: TGTGCCAGCAGCTTAACAGGGAGGACTGAAGCTTTCTTT.

The chain employs TRBV24-1 and TRBJ1-2; no definite D call. Germline assignment: CDR1 KGHDR and CDR2 SFDVKD. The CDR3 runs to 13 residues. Trimming stripped 3 bases from V and 5 bases from J, with 9 bases between. CDR3 in amino acids: CATSDVPRYGYTF. CDR3 coding DNA: TGTGCCACCAGTGATGTCCCCAGGTATGGCTACACCTTC.

The genes are TRBV3-1 (or the pseudogene TRBV3-2) and TRBJ1-2; D call uncertain. CDR3 size: 12 residues. V lost 1 base to trimming and J lost 6 bases, with 6 bases between them. CDR1 LGHDT and CDR2 YNNKEL come from the germline V gene (reference sequence). In DNA, the CDR3 is TGTGCCAGCAGCCAAGTTACAGATGGCTACACCTTC. Amino acid sequence: CASSQVTDGYTF.

The rearrangement uses TRBV25-1 and TRBJ2-7, with 7 bases that match TRBD1. CDR3 length: 13 residues. Germline trimming cut 4 bases from V and 1 base from J; bases unmatched to any gene: 1. The germline CDR1 and CDR2 sequences are MGHDK and SYGVNS. This CDR3 reads CASSGQGSYEQYF. CDR3 bases: TGTGCCAGCAGTGGACAGGGATCCTACGAGCAGTACTTC.

The chain recombines TRBV5-1 with TRBJ2-5; 16 nucleotides line up with TRBD2. The junction had 3 bases not matched to a gene; V was cut back by 4 bases and J by 3 bases. The CDR3 has 16 residues. Looked up from germline, CDR1 is SGHRS and CDR2 is YFSETQ. The CDR3 region is CASSPGLAGGEETQYF. CDR3 nucleotide sequence: TGCGCCAGCAGCCCGGGACTAGCGGGAGGGGAAGAGACCCAGTACTTC.